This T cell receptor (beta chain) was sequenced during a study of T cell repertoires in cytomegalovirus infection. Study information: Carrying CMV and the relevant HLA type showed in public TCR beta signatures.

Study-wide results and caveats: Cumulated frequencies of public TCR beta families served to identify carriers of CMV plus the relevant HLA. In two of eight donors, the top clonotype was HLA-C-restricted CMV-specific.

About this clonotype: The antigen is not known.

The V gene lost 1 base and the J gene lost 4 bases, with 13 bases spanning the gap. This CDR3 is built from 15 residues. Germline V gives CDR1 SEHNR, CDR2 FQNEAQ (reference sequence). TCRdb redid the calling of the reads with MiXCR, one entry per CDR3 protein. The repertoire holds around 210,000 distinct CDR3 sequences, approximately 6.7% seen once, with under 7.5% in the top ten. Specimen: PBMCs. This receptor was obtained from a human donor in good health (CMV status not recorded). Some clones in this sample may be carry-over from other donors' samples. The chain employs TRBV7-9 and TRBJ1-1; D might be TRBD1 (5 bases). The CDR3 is CASSLEAGGGTEAFF. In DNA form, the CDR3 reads TGTGCCAGCAGCTTAGAAGCGGGCGGGGGCACTGAAGCTTTCTTT.